The 29 T cell receptor beta chains listed next were all sequenced from one sample in a study of response to subunit inactivated influenza vaccine. TCRdb redid the calling of the RT-PCR reads with MiXCR, one entry per CDR3 protein. The sample yields 500,000 or so distinct CDR3 sequences, about 15% seen once. The source material was CD4+ T cells sorted from PBMCs, sampled roughly 24 months after vaccination. These receptors were taken from a man between 45 and 75 years old who received an inactivated influenza vaccine.

This clonotype has a single count. The chain couples TRBV27 to TRBJ2-1; possibly TRBD1 for D (6 bases). Trimming removed 4 bases from V and 5 bases from J, with 12 bases in between. CDR3 size: 14 residues. Germline lookup yields CDR1 MNHEY and CDR2 SMNVEV (reference sequence). The CDR3 here is CASSSGQINNEQFF. CDR3 in DNA: TGTGCCAGCAGTTCAGGACAGATCAACAATGAGCAGTTCTTC.

A remark on this clonotype: An end of the junction does not agree with germline; a read error may underlie this. As DNA, the CDR3 is TGTGCCAGCAGTATCGCCCCGGGGGGTTTGGCCTTC. It encodes CASSIAPGGLAF. The rearrangement joins TRBV12-3 or TRBV12-4 to TRBJ1-2, with D maybe TRBD1 (5 bases). The CDR3 consists of 12 residues.

This clonotype has a handful of counts. The V gene is TRBV10-3, the J gene TRBJ2-1, with 11 bases fitting TRBD1. CDR3 size: 14 residues. Germline CDR1 ENHRY, CDR2 SYGVKD. Trimming cost V 7 bases and J 6 bases; bases outside gene matches: 5. The CDR3 bases are TGTGCCATCATGGGGACAGGGGGTCGCAATGAGCAGTTCTTC. Protein: CAIMGTGGRNEQFF.

The table lists this clonotype with a few counts. The rearrangement links TRBV5-1 to TRBJ1-4, with 8 bases fitting TRBD1. CDR1 and CDR2 (germline): SGHRS, YFSETQ. The V segment lost 4 bases and the J segment 7 bases; nucleotides outside the gene matches: 12. This CDR3 is 16 amino acids long. The CDR3: CASSRDTGTGTEKLFF. For the CDR3, the DNA is TGCGCCAGCAGCAGAGATACCGGGACAGGAACTGAAAAACTGTTTTTT. Full variable domain (remainder filled in from reference TRBV5-1 and TRBJ1-4): KAGVTQTPRYLIKTRGQQVTLSCSPISGHRSVSWYQQTPGQGLQFLFEYFSETQRNKGNFPGRFSGRQFSNSRSEMNVSTLELGDSALYLCASSRDTGTGTEKLFFGSGTQLSVL.

This clonotype occurred a few times. The DNA for the CDR3 is TGTGCCAGCATCAACGGGGGGGGCCGGACCGAGACCCAGTACTTC. The encoded protein is CASINGGGRTETQYF. The J gene is TRBJ2-5, the V gene TRBV12-3 or TRBV12-4; 8 bases align to TRBD2. The V segment lost 7 bases and the J segment 5 bases; nucleotides outside the gene matches: 12. CDR3 length equals 15 residues.

This clonotype was recorded many times. V gene TRBV11-2 combines with J gene TRBJ2-2, with no clear D. The CDR3 has 14 amino acids. The germline V gene encodes CDR1 SGHAT and CDR2 FQNNGV. V was clipped by 0 bases and J by 3 bases, with 5 bases between them. The DNA for the CDR3 is TGTGCCAGCAGCTTAGAACATTACACCGGGGAGCTGTTTTTT. Encoded protein: CASSLEHYTGELFF.

CDR3 bases: TGTGCCATCAGTGGCTCCCCCGGCAAGGGTGAAAAACTGTTTTTT. Translation gives CAISGSPGKGEKLFF. The chain carries TRBV10-3 and TRBJ1-4; no definite D call. Deletions cut 4 bases from V and 7 bases from J, with 16 bases between. CDR3 length: 15 residues. Germline lookup yields CDR1 ENHRY and CDR2 SYGVKD.

The chain couples TRBV28 to TRBJ2-1, with 7 bases fitting TRBD1. The CDR3 covers 17 residues. The trim removed 1 base at V and 1 base at J, leaving 7 bases unmatched. Germline V gene sequence: CDR1 MDHEN, CDR2 SYDVKM. The CDR3 nucleotides read TGTGCCAGCAGTTTATCAGGGACAGCCCGATCCTACAATGAGCAGTTCTTC. Translated, it gives CASSLSGTARSYNEQFF.

The V and J genes are TRBV10-3 and TRBJ2-7, with 12 bases fitting TRBD1. The germline gives CDR1 ENHRY, CDR2 SYGVKD. With V trimmed by 4 bases and J by 6 bases, 10 bases remained unmatched. This CDR3 has 16 amino acids. CDR3 amino acids: CAISGTGTGGAGEQYF. CDR3 nucleotide sequence: TGTGCCATCAGTGGAACCGGGACAGGGGGCGCGGGCGAGCAGTACTTC.

There are a few counts of this clonotype. The chain has TRBV2 and TRBJ2-7; D is undetermined. V lost 4 bases and J 6 bases, leaving 4 bases between the germline ends. The CDR3 loop spans 10 amino acids. The germline gives CDR1 SNHLY, CDR2 FYNNEI. DNA of the CDR3: TGTGCCAGCAGTGGTGGCGAGCAGTACTTC. This codes for CASSGGEQYF.

This rearrangement joins TRBV7-9 to TRBJ2-7, with D perhaps TRBD1 or TRBD2 (5 bases each). The CDR3 spans 14 residues. Germline V CDR1 and CDR2: SEHNR, FQNEAQ (reference sequence). Between the trimmed V and J ends, which lost 6 bases and 0 bases, there was a span of 12 bases. As DNA, the CDR3 is TGTGCCAGCAGGCGCCGGGACGGCTCCTACGAGCAGTACTTC. Encoded protein: CASRRRDGSYEQYF. The entire variable domain, with the rest obtained from reference TRBV7-9 and TRBJ2-7, is as follows: DTGVSQNPRHKITKRGQNVTFRCDPISEHNRLYWYRQTLGQGPEFLTYFQNEAQLEKSRLLSDRFSAERPKGSFSTLEIQRTEQGDSAMYLCASRRRDGSYEQYFGPGTRLTVT.

This clonotype was recorded many times. The chain is built from TRBV28 and TRBJ2-2; D call uncertain. With 3 bases removed from V and 2 bases from J, the gap between germline ends came to 13 bases. Germline V CDR1 and CDR2: MDHEN, SYDVKM. This CDR3 has 16 residues. CDR3 residues: CASSFVGRRNTGELFF. CDR3 sequence (DNA): TGTGCCAGCAGTTTCGTCGGCAGGCGAAACACCGGGGAGCTGTTTTTT.

This clonotype was picked up a small number of times. V and J are TRBV29-1 and TRBJ2-7; 9 positions match TRBD2. CDR3 size: 14 residues. CDR1 is SQVTM, CDR2 ANQGSEA, per germline. V lost 6 bases to trimming and J lost 6 bases; unmatched junction nucleotides: 12. The CDR3: CSVRGLAGLPEQYF. The CDR3 DNA reads as TGCAGCGTCAGGGGACTAGCAGGTTTGCCCGAGCAGTACTTC.

This clonotype has only a few counts. This sequence joins TRBV28 and TRBJ2-7; tentatively, D is TRBD2 (7 bases). CDR1 and CDR2 from the germline V gene are MDHEN and SYDVKM. This CDR3 is 17 amino acids long. V was cut by 7 bases and J by 4 bases, with 26 bases left in between. The CDR3 reads CASTVTWGGHLAYEQYF. The CDR3, as DNA: TGTGCCAGCACCGTCACTTGGGGGGGACACCTAGCTTACGAGCAGTACTTC.

This clonotype has more than one count but fewer than ten. The gene calls are TRBV4-3 and TRBJ1-3; D not resolved. V gave up 0 bases and J gave up 0 bases, with 9 bases separating them. Germline CDR1 and CDR2: LGHNA and YSLEER. This CDR3 comprises 16 residues. The CDR3 protein is CASSQDFSSSGNTIYF. The DNA for the CDR3 is TGCGCCAGCAGCCAAGATTTCAGTAGCTCTGGAAACACCATATATTTT.

This clonotype has just a few counts. V and J are TRBV20-1 and TRBJ1-5; TRBD1 agrees at 7 bases. J lost 3 bases, V lost 4 bases, and 6 bases had no gene match. The CDR3 loop spans 14 amino acids. The germline gives CDR1 DFQATT, CDR2 SNEGSKA (reference sequence). CDR3 sequence reads: CSATQGTVNQPQHF. CDR3 bases: TGCAGTGCTACCCAGGGGACAGTCAATCAGCCCCAGCATTTT.

This clonotype was counted between two and nine times. The gene calls are TRBV5-1 and TRBJ2-3, with 7 bases that match TRBD1. The CDR3 consists of 14 residues. After removal of 4 bases from V and 3 bases from J, the junction contained 5 bases not matched to a gene. Germline CDR1 SGHRS, CDR2 YFSETQ. The CDR3 sequence: CASSTSTGTDTQYF. CDR3 DNA: TGCGCCAGCAGCACCTCGACAGGGACAGATACGCAGTATTTT.

The chain carries TRBV5-1 and TRBJ2-1, with TRBD2 matching 8 bases. The CDR3 extends over 15 amino acids. CDR1 and CDR2 from the germline V gene are SGHRS and YFSETQ. J gave up 4 bases and V 6 bases, and 9 bases lay outside the gene matches. The CDR3 nucleotides are TGCGCCAGCACACGGCGGGAGGCTTCTTACAATGAGCAGTTCTTC. This translates into CASTRREASYNEQFF.

This clonotype appeared a few times. The chain has TRBV18 and TRBJ1-1, with 8 bases lining up with TRBD1. CDR3 length equals 12 residues. CDR1 is KGHSH and CDR2 is LQKENI in the germline V gene. The V and J ends lost 2 bases and 8 bases, in that order; junction bases with no gene match: 1. The CDR3 DNA sequence: TGTGCCAGCTCACCAGGGGACAGGGAAGCTTTCTTT. This gives the protein CASSPGDREAFF.

This clonotype has a count of ten or more. J is TRBJ2-2 and V is TRBV5-1; 7 positions agree with TRBD2. The J segment lost 7 bases and the V segment lost 7 bases, leaving 10 bases of the junction unmatched. This CDR3 has 14 amino acids. Germline values: CDR1 SGHRS, CDR2 YFSETQ. The CDR3 is CASASSREIGELFF. The CDR3 region has the DNA TGCGCCAGCGCGTCTTCGCGGGAGATCGGGGAGCTGTTTTTT.

This clonotype was found a few times. This chain uses TRBV6-2 or TRBV6-3 with TRBJ2-7; 14 bases agree with TRBD2. With 2 bases clipped from V and 6 bases from J, the junction kept 3 bases outside the gene matches. Germline V gene sequence: CDR1 MNHEY, CDR2 SVGEGT. CDR3 length equals 15 residues. The CDR3: CASSYRGLAGVEQYF. In DNA, the CDR3 is TGTGCCAGCAGTTACCGGGGACTAGCGGGAGTCGAGCAGTACTTC.

The CDR3 protein is CASSIGGTSGGTYNEQFF. CDR3 nucleotide sequence: TGTGCCAGTAGTATAGGGGGGACTAGCGGGGGTACATACAATGAGCAGTTCTTC. The chain is built from TRBV19 and TRBJ2-1; 14 bases are shared with TRBD2. CDR3 size: 18 residues. With 1 base clipped from V and 4 bases from J, the junction kept 6 bases outside the gene matches. Germline V gene lookup returns CDR1 LNHDA and CDR2 SQIVND (reference sequence).

This clonotype appeared many times. The chain joins TRBV7-2 to TRBJ2-7; 7 bases are shared with TRBD1. The junction had 8 bases not matched to a gene; V was cut back by 3 bases and J by 0 bases. CDR3 size: 16 residues. CDR1 and CDR2 from the germline V gene are SGHTA and FQGNSA. DNA for the CDR3: TGTGCCAGCAGCTTCCGACCGACAGGGCCCTCCTACGAGCAGTACTTC. Its protein is CASSFRPTGPSYEQYF.

This clonotype was observed a few times. The chain recombines TRBV9 with TRBJ1-1, with 7 bases fitting TRBD1. V was pared by 0 bases and J by 6 bases, with 5 bases of the junction left unmatched. CDR1 SGDLS and CDR2 YYNGEE come from the germline V gene. CDR3 length: 14 residues. The CDR3 region is CASSVDSQGAEAFF. The CDR3 DNA is TGTGCCAGCAGCGTAGACTCTCAGGGGGCTGAAGCTTTCTTT.

The J gene is TRBJ1-1, the V gene TRBV14, with 7 nucleotides matching TRBD1. Germline CDR1 and CDR2: SGHDN and FVKESK. Trimming removed 5 bases from V and 1 base from J; junction bases left unmatched: 7. This CDR3 region has 15 residues. CDR3: CASSARQGGNTEAFF. The DNA of the CDR3 is TGTGCCAGCAGCGCCCGACAGGGAGGGAACACTGAAGCTTTCTTT.

V is TRBV6-5 and J is TRBJ2-7; TRBD1 matches at 7 bases. The germline V gene has CDR1 MNHEY and CDR2 SVGAGI. The CDR3 sequence is 17 residues long. Unmatched junction bases numbered 13, after V lost 2 bases and J lost 3 bases. In DNA, the CDR3 is TGTGCCAGCAGTTACGGCCAGGGGGTGAATCCCCTCTACGAGCAGTACTTC. Protein: CASSYGQGVNPLYEQYF.

The chain carries TRBV20-1 and TRBJ2-6, with 9 bases that match TRBD1. There are 15 residues in the CDR3. Per the germline V gene, CDR1 is DFQATT and CDR2 is SNEGSKA (reference sequence). Trimming at V came to 8 bases and at J to 0 bases, leaving 5 bases not matched to a gene. The DNA for the CDR3 is TGCAGTCCGACGACAGGGGGCTCTGGGGCCAACGTCCTGACTTTC. Its translation is CSPTTGGSGANVLTF.

The V gene is TRBV20-1, the J gene TRBJ2-1; 8 bases match TRBD2. This CDR3 has 13 amino acids. The V segment lost 6 bases and the J segment 7 bases; nucleotides outside the gene matches: 8. Germline V gene sequence: CDR1 DFQATT, CDR2 SNEGSKA (reference sequence). The CDR3 region is CSAGLSGANEQFF. The CDR3 nucleotides read TGCAGTGCCGGTCTTAGCGGGGCAAATGAGCAGTTCTTC.

The chain couples TRBV28 to TRBJ1-6; unclear D gene. The germline gives CDR1 MDHEN, CDR2 SYDVKM. Trimming shortened V by 8 bases and J by 18 bases, and 14 bases separated the two germline ends. This CDR3 region has 10 residues. In DNA, the CDR3 is TGTGCCAGCGGCCATAGGCGGACCCACTTT. Translation gives CASGHRRTHF.